The 16 T cell receptor beta chains below all came from one sample that was sequenced in a study of blood T cell repertoires in COVID-19. Sequencing was performed with immunoSEQ multiplex PCR; in TCRdb, only in-frame clones are kept and a portion is missing. This table has 230,000 or so clones, 85% to 90% appearing once. Sequenced sample: PBMCs or T cells enriched from blood (not recorded which). These receptors came from a woman aged 45-65 years with acute COVID-19.

V is TRBV27 and J is TRBJ2-7; 11 nucleotides agree with TRBD2. V was clipped by 3 bases and J by 2 bases; unmatched bases: 3. The CDR3 runs to 15 residues. The germline gives CDR1 MNHEY, CDR2 SMNVEV (reference sequence). As DNA, the CDR3 is TGTGCCAGCAGTTTCATTAGCGGGAGGGCCTACGAGCAGTACTTC. Residues: CASSFISGRAYEQYF.

This clone has only one observation. The chain joins TRBV28 to TRBJ1-4; D might be TRBD1 (6 bases). Per germline, CDR1 MDHEN and CDR2 SYDVKM. This CDR3 comprises 15 residues. The V end was cut by 8 bases, the J end by 4 bases, with 17 bases between. The DNA of the CDR3 is TGTGCCAGCTCCTTACTGGACAGCTTTAATGAAAAACTGTTTTTT. Its translation is CASSLLDSFNEKLFF. Full variable domain (outside the CDR3, taken from reference TRBV28 and TRBJ1-4): DVKVTQSSRYLVKRTGEKVFLECVQDMDHENMFWYRQDPGLGLRLIYFSYDVKMKEKGDIPEGYSVSREKKERFSLILESASTNQTSMYLCASSLLDSFNEKLFFGSGTQLSVL.

The J gene is TRBJ1-5, the V gene TRBV6-5, with D unclear. V lost 6 bases to trimming and J lost 9 bases, with 15 bases between them. The length of the CDR3 is 13 residues. Germline assignment: CDR1 MNHEY and CDR2 SVGAGI. DNA of the CDR3: TGTGCCAGCAGCTTAGAGAGGGATCGGCCCCAGCATTTT. It is translated as CASSLERDRPQHF.

The rearrangement joins TRBV4-1 to TRBJ1-4, with D maybe TRBD1 (5 bases). The length of the CDR3 is 13 residues. CDR1 is MGHRA and CDR2 is YSYEKL in the germline V gene. V gave up 4 bases and J gave up 8 bases, with 11 bases separating them. The CDR3 coding sequence is TGCGCCAGCAGCCCCCAGGGAGGAGAAAAACTGTTTTTT. Translation: CASSPQGGEKLFF.

This sequence joins TRBV24-1 and TRBJ2-1, with 8 positions matching TRBD2. V lost 3 bases to trimming and J lost 0 bases; unmatched junction nucleotides: 3. The germline gives CDR1 KGHDR, CDR2 SFDVKD. The CDR3 sequence is 16 residues long. CDR3 sequence reads: CATSDTTSGSYNEQFF. The CDR3 nucleotides are TGTGCCACCAGTGATACTACTAGCGGCTCCTACAATGAGCAGTTCTTC.

Written as DNA, the CDR3 is TGTGCCAGTGGGGACAGCTCCCTTGCCGAGCAGTACTTC. Its protein product is CASGDSSLAEQYF. The gene calls are TRBV19 and TRBJ2-7; 7 nucleotides align to TRBD1. With V trimmed by 8 bases and J by 6 bases, 10 bases remained unmatched. Looked up from germline, CDR1 is LNHDA and CDR2 is SQIVND (reference sequence). The CDR3 consists of 13 residues.

In regard to this clone: Other DNA sequences in the same sample also yield this CDR3. The V call is TRBV18, the J call TRBJ2-5; D gene ambiguous. The germline V gene has CDR1 KGHSH and CDR2 LQKENI. CDR3 length: 11 amino acids. Deletions cut 3 bases from V and 5 bases from J, with 4 bases between. In DNA form, the CDR3 reads TGTGCCAGCTCACCGGAGGAGACCCAGTACTTC. Its protein is CASSPEETQYF.

Notes on this clone: In the same sample, other DNA sequences code for this CDR3. This chain connects TRBV27 to TRBJ2-7; a possible D gene is TRBD1 (5 bases). The germline V and J ends were trimmed by 5 bases and 3 bases, with 11 bases remaining between them. Germline V gene data show CDR1 as MNHEY and CDR2 as SMNVEV (reference sequence). CDR3 size: 13 residues. CDR3 sequence (DNA): TGTGCCAGCAGTCCCGGACAAGGCTACGAGCAGTACTTC. Translating it yields CASSPGQGYEQYF.

The chain couples TRBV7-2 to TRBJ2-2, with unresolved D. The ends were cut back, 5 bases at V and 4 bases at J, with 11 bases in the middle. Germline V gene data show CDR1 as SGHTA and CDR2 as FQGNSA. This CDR3 is built from 14 residues. The CDR3 DNA is TGTGCCAGCAGCCTGACAACCCTCACCGGGGAGCTGTTTTTT. Its protein is CASSLTTLTGELFF.

The V gene is TRBV2, the J gene TRBJ1-3; TRBD1 might be the D (5 bases). The CDR3 has 14 amino acids. Trimming took off 9 bases at V and 0 bases at J, with 12 bases between the two ends. The germline V gene encodes CDR1 SNHLY and CDR2 FYNNEI. Written as DNA, the CDR3 is TGTGCCAGGACAGACGTAAGCTCTGGAAACACCATATATTTT. Its translation is CARTDVSSGNTIYF.

This rearrangement joins TRBV28 to TRBJ2-1, with a weak D call TRBD2 (7 bases). The CDR3 length is 17 residues. Germline V gene sequence: CDR1 MDHEN, CDR2 SYDVKM. Trimming took 2 bases from V and 10 from J, leaving 24 bases between them. This CDR3 is CASSLAFRGRSGEEQFF. The CDR3 bases are TGTGCCAGCAGTTTAGCCTTCAGGGGCCGGAGCGGGGAAGAGCAGTTCTTC.

Only a few counts were recorded for this clone. The J gene is TRBJ1-1, the V gene TRBV5-1, with TRBD1 matching over 10 bases. The CDR3 has 14 residues. The germline V gene has CDR1 SGHRS and CDR2 YFSETQ. V lost 3 bases to trimming and J lost 4 bases; unmatched junction nucleotides: 3. The CDR3, as DNA: TGCGCCAGCAGCTACCGGGACAGGGGCACTGAAGCTTTCTTT. Translating it yields CASSYRDRGTEAFF.

The chain is built from TRBV27 and TRBJ1-1; D is perhaps TRBD1 (6 bases). The CDR3 has 16 residues. Per the germline V gene, CDR1 is MNHEY and CDR2 is SMNVEV (reference sequence). V was cut by 5 bases and J by 1 base, with 17 bases left in between. CDR3 loop: CASSPHLTQGNTEAFF. CDR3 coding DNA: TGTGCCAGCAGTCCACACCTCACACAGGGGAACACTGAAGCTTTCTTT.

This clone was seen only once. The chain is built from TRBV11-2 and TRBJ1-1; 7 bases line up with TRBD1. Germline V gene lookup returns CDR1 SGHAT and CDR2 FQNNGV. This CDR3 is 15 amino acids long. V shed 5 bases and J 1 base; nucleotides not matched to a gene: 7. The CDR3 DNA reads TGTGCCAGCAGCCTAACAGGGGTCGGGAACACTGAAGCTTTCTTT. The encoded protein is CASSLTGVGNTEAFF.

This sequence joins TRBV6-5 and TRBJ1-2; possible D gene TRBD1, 5 bases. This CDR3 comprises 15 residues. V was pared by 0 bases and J by 2 bases, with 10 bases between. Germline V lookup: CDR1 MNHEY, CDR2 SVGAGI. The CDR3 nucleotides read TGTGCCAGCAGTTACTCAAAGACAGAAAACTATGGCTACACCTTC. Encoded protein: CASSYSKTENYGYTF.

The J gene is TRBJ1-3, the V gene TRBV19, with D perhaps TRBD1 (5 bases). V dropped 5 bases and J dropped 0 bases, with 11 bases sitting between them. The CDR3 covers 15 residues. Germline V lookup: CDR1 LNHDA, CDR2 SQIVND (reference sequence). The DNA of the CDR3 is TGTGCCAGTAGTTTACAGGATTTCTCTGGAAACACCATATATTTT. It specifies CASSLQDFSGNTIYF.